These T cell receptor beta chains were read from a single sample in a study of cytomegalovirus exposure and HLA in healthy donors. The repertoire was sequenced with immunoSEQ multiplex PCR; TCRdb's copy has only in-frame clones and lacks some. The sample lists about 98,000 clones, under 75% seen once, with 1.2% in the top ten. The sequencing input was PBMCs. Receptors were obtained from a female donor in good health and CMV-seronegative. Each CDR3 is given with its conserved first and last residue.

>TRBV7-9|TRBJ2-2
CASSIGQGLGELFF
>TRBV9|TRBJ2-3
CASSAATDRSTSGRAEDTQYF
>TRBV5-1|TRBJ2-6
CASSQEGRGANVLTF
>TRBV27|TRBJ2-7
CASSFRGLTYEQYF
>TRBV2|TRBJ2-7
CATGQGVWYEQYF
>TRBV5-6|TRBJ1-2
CASSKDRTANYGYTF
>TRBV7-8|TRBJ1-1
CASSLGNRVGSTEAFF
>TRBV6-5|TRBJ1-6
CASSYSLEGYNSPLHF
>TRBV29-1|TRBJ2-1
CSGGGAPYNEQFF
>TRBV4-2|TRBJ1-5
CASSQDIRGQGNQPQHF
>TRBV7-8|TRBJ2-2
CASSLEGNTGELFF
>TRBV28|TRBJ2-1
CASSSTTSGGYNEQFF
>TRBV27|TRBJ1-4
CASSTNPGGEKLFF
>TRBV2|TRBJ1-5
CASTGRGLVNQPQHF
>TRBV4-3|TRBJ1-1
CASNREGVEAFF
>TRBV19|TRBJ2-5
CASSELRGASQETQYF
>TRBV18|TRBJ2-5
CASSPPSFPSGEFQETQYF
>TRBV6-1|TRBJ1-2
CASSGKPSYGYTF
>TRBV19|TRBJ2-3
CASSTPDRDEDTQYF
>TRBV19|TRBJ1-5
CASTQGAGQPQHF
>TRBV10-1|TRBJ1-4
CASSDQGRLGKLFF
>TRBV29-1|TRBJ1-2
CSVGGQGEGYGYTF
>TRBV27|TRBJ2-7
CASSRLDRGPYEQYF
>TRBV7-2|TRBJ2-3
CASSPNTGRSTDTQYF
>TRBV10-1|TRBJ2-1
CASSSGQNNEQFF
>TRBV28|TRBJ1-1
CASSPPVNTEAFF
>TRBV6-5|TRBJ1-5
CASSVGTLNQPQHF
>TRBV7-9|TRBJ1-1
CASSFLWGGTEAFF
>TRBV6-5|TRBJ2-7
CASSKGTSFDEQYF
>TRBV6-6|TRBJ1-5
CASSYSDIYSNQPQHF
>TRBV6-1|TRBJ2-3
CASTLVYRADTQYF
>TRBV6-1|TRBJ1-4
CASRGGGTTNEKLFF
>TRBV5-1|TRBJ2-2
CASSLFAGAGGELFF
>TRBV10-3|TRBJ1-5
CAISESKGAQPQHF
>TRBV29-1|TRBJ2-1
CSVRFRLATYNEQFF
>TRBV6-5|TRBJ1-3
CASSPLFSGNTIYF
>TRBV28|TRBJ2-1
CASSLWGSGTGGHNEQFF
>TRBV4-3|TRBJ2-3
CASSRGGPTDTQYF
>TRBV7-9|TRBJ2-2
CASSSTGRGTDKSRELFF
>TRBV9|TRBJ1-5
CASSVEGGRNQPQHF
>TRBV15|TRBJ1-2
CATNPDRVTNYGYTF
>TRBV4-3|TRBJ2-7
CASSQDPGSSYEQYF
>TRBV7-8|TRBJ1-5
CASSLGGQGSNQPQHF
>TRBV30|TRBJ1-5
CACTTDDLIQPQHF
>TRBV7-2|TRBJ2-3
CASSVLAGGPWADTQYF